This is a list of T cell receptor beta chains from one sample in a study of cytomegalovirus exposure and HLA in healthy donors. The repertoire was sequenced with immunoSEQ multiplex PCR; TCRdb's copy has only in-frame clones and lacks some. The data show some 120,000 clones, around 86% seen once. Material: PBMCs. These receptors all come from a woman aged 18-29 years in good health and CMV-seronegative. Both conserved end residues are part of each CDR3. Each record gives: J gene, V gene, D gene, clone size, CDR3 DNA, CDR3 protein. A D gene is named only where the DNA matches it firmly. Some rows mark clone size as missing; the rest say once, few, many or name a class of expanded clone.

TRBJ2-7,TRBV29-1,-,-,TGCAGCGTTTCACTAAGACTGAGCTCCTACGAGCAGTACTTC,CSVSLRLSSYEQYF
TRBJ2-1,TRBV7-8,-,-,TGTGCCAGCAGCTTACGCAGCGCCGATTACAATGAGCAGTTCTTC,CASSLRSADYNEQFF
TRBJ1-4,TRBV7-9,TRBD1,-,TGTGCCAGCAGCGGTAAAGAGACAGGGAGTCGTGAAAAACTGTTTTTT,CASSGKETGSREKLFF
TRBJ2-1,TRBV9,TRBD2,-,TGTGCCAGCAGCTCGAGCGGGAGTTCCTACAATGAGCAGTTCTTC,CASSSSGSSYNEQFF
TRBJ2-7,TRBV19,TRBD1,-,TGTGCCAGTAGTATAGGATGGGGACAGGGGTACGAGCAGTACTTC,CASSIGWGQGYEQYF
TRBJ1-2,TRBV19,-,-,TGTGCCAGTATGGGCACCCACCTCTATGGCTACACCTTC,CASMGTHLYGYTF
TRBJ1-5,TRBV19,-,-,TGTGCCAGTAGCGGCCTTACAGGGTCGGGTCAGCCCCAGCATTTT,CASSGLTGSGQPQHF
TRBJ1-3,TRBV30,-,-,TGTGCCTGGAGTCGCAGGGGTAACTATCGTTATATTGGAAACACCATATATTTT,CAWSRRGNYRYIGNTIYF
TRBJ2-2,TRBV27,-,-,TGTGCCAGCAGTTTATCGTCCCCCCGTTCGAGTCGCGGGTCCGGGGAGCTGTTTTTT,CASSLSSPRSSRGSGELFF
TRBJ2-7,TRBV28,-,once,TGTGCCAGCAGTTTATCCTGGGCTAGCCAATCAAGGGAGCAGTACTTC,CASSLSWASQSREQYF
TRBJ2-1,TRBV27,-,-,TGTGCCAGCAGTTTTTCCGGGGGCTCCTACAATGAGCAGTTCTTC,CASSFSGGSYNEQFF
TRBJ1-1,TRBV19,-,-,TGTGCCAGTAGTACCTCTGGAGGAGACACTGAAGCTTTCTTT,CASSTSGGDTEAFF
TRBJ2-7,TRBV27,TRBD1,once,TGTGCCAGCAGTGCCGGGACAGGGGCCTACGAGCAGTACTTC,CASSAGTGAYEQYF
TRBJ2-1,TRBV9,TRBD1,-,TGTGCCAGCACCAAAGACCGGGACAGGGGAGAGAATGAGCAGTTCTTC,CASTKDRDRGENEQFF
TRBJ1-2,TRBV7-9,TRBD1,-,TGTGCCAGCAGCGCACAGGGGGAGCTTCGCTATGGCTACACCTTC,CASSAQGELRYGYTF
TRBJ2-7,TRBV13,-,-,TGTGCCAGCAGCTCCACCACTGGGTGGGGACAATTTGACGAGCAGTACTTC,CASSSTTGWGQFDEQYF
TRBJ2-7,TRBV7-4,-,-,TGTGCCAGCAGAAACCCCGGGATCTCCTACGAGCAGTACTTC,CASRNPGISYEQYF
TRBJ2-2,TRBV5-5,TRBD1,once,TGTGCCAGCAGCCTCGGGACAGGGGGCACCACCGGGGAGCTGTTTTTT,CASSLGTGGTTGELFF
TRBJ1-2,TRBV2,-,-,TGTGCCAGCTCTAGGGGCTACACCTTC,CASSRGYTF
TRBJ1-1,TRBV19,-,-,TGTGCCAGTAGTATCTCAGGGTGGACTGAAGCTTTCTTT,CASSISGWTEAFF
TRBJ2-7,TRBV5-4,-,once,TGTGCCAGCAGCTTGACCAGGGCCGACTCCTACGAGCAGTACTTC,CASSLTRADSYEQYF
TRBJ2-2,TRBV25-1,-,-,TGTGCCAGCAGTGACCCAGGGGGGACCGGGGAGCTGTTTTTT,CASSDPGGTGELFF
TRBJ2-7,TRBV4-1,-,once,TGCGCCAGCAGCCAAGACCGGGAGAGCTACGAGCAGTACTTC,CASSQDRESYEQYF
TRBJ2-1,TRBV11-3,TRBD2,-,TGTGCCAGCAGCTTAGATCCGGGACTAGCGGGTTATGACAATGAGCAGTTCTTC,CASSLDPGLAGYDNEQFF
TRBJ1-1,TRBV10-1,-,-,TGCGCCACCGACCGTCGAAACGGAACAGGGAAATGGGTGGCGGACACTGAAGCTTTCTTT,CATDRRNGTGKWVADTEAFF
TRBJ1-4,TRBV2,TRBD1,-,TGTGCCAGCGTACAGACAGGGAATAATGAAAAACTGTTTTTT,CASVQTGNNEKLFF
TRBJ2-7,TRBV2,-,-,TGTGCCAGTCGTGTTTACGAGCAGTACTTC,CASRVYEQYF
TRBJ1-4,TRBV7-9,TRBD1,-,TGTGCCAGCAGCTTAGGGGACAGGGTTGGAGAAAAACTGTTTTTT,CASSLGDRVGEKLFF
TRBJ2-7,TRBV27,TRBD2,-,TGTGCCAGCAGTCCCGGGACTAGCGGGAACGAGCAGTACTTC,CASSPGTSGNEQYF
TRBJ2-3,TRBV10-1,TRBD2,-,TGCGCCAGCAGTGAGTCTGAGACTAGCAACGCAGATACGCAGTATTTT,CASSESETSNADTQYF
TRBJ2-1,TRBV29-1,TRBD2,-,TGCAGCGTTGTAGGGTTAGCGGGAGGTTCCTACAATGAGCAGTTCTTC,CSVVGLAGGSYNEQFF
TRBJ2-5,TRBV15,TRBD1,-,TGTGCCACCAGCACGGGACAGGGGACCCAAGAGACCCAGTACTTC,CATSTGQGTQETQYF
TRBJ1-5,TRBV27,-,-,TGTGCCAGCAGTTCCCTCTTAGGACACGATAGCAATCAGCCCCAGCATTTT,CASSSLLGHDSNQPQHF
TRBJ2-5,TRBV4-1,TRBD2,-,TGCGCCAGCAGCCAAGACAGGGGACTAGCCTCCCAAGAGACCCAGTACTTC,CASSQDRGLASQETQYF
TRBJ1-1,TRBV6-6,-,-,TGTGCCAGCGGAGAATCTCACAGGGTCCCTGAAGCTTTCTTT,CASGESHRVPEAFF
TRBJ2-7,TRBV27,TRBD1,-,TGTGCCAGCAGTTTACTGGGGGACAGGGGGCTTGACGAGCAGTACTTC,CASSLLGDRGLDEQYF
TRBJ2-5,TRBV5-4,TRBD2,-,TGTGCCAGCAGCTCCGGCGGCGGGAGGGGATGGGAGACCCAGTACTTC,CASSSGGGRGWETQYF
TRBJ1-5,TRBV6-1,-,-,TGTGCCAGCAGTCCAGCGGGGCCGAGCAATCAGCCCCAGCATTTT,CASSPAGPSNQPQHF
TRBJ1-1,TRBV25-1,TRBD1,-,TGTGCCAGCACCACGACAGGGATGAACACTGAAGCTTTCTTT,CASTTTGMNTEAFF
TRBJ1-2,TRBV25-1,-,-,TGTGCCAGCAGTGATGGACTATTCGGTGGCTACACCTTC,CASSDGLFGGYTF
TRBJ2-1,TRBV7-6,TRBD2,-,TGTGCCAGCAGCACCGTGGCGGGGGACAATGAGCAGTTCTTC,CASSTVAGDNEQFF